One T cell receptor beta chain is described in this entry. The data are from a study of blood T cell repertoires in COVID-19. The CDR3 loop spans 13 amino acids. Between the trimmed V and J ends, which lost 7 bases and 11 bases, there was a span of 19 bases. Germline assignment: CDR1 LNHDA and CDR2 SQIVND (reference sequence). Repertoires were generated with immunoSEQ multiplex PCR, while TCRdb's copy carries only in-frame clones and drops some. The repertoire consists of hundreds of thousands of clones, with about 85% occurring once and the leading ten covering 20%. The chain is built from TRBV19 and TRBJ2-3, with a possible D match to TRBD2 (5 bases). This sequence originates from a man aged 25 to 40 with active or convalescent COVID-19. The material sequenced was peripheral blood. The CDR3 loop is CASTWAESEGQYF. CDR3 nucleotides: TGTGCCAGTACCTGGGCAGAGTCAGAGGGGCAGTATTTT. The full variable domain, rest sourced from reference TRBV19 and TRBJ2-3, is DGGITQSPKYLFRKEGQNVTLSCEQNLNHDAMYWYRQDPGQGLRLIYYSQIVNDFQKGDIAEGYSVSREKKESFPLTVTSAQKNPTAFYLCASTWAESEGQYFGPGTRLTVL.